The 26 T cell receptor beta chains listed next were all sequenced from one sample in a study of CD8 T cells in ankylosing spondylitis. TCRdb passed the 5' RACE reads through MiXCR, listing each CDR3 protein once. Among nearly 250,000 distinct CDR3 sequences, around 32% were seen once, and the ten largest hold around 4%. Sequencing was carried out using blood, either unsorted or a sorted T cell fraction (not recorded which). The origin of the receptors is a male donor with ankylosing spondylitis or in good health (not recorded which).

In this sample, this clonotype turned up a few times. The chain links TRBV6-6 to TRBJ2-1, with no clear D. The germline V and J ends were trimmed by 2 bases and 7 bases, with 9 bases remaining between them. This CDR3 region has 13 residues. Germline CDR1 reads MNHNY; CDR2 reads SVGAGI (reference sequence). In DNA, the CDR3 is TGTGCCAGCAGTTACCCGCCTTTAAATGAGCAGTTCTTC. Its translation: CASSYPPLNEQFF.

This clonotype came up a few times. This rearrangement joins TRBV27 to TRBJ2-1; 7 nucleotides agree with TRBD1. With 6 bases clipped from V and 8 bases from J, the junction kept 13 bases outside the gene matches. The CDR3 covers 15 residues. Germline V gene data show CDR1 as MNHEY and CDR2 as SMNVEV (reference sequence). The chain's CDR3 is CASSPRQGFGDEQFF. Written as DNA, the CDR3 is TGTGCCAGCAGCCCACGACAGGGTTTCGGCGATGAGCAGTTCTTC.

This chain uses TRBV12-3 or TRBV12-4 with TRBJ1-2; D is undetermined. The CDR3 runs 13 residues. Trimming removed 2 bases from V and 7 bases from J, with 11 bases in between. The CDR3 reads CASSLIEGGGYTF. The CDR3 DNA follows: TGTGCCAGCAGTTTAATAGAAGGCGGTGGCTACACCTTC.

This clonotype was seen only a few times. CDR3 DNA sequence: TGTGCCAGCAGCTTAGGCGGGGGGTCTGAGCAGTTCTTC. This codes for CASSLGGGSEQFF. The rearrangement links TRBV7-7 to TRBJ2-1, with 8 nucleotides matching TRBD2. The CDR3 runs to 13 residues. The V gene's germline CDR1 is SSHAT and CDR2 FNYEAQ (reference sequence). The junction had 2 bases not matched to a gene; V was cut back by 1 base and J by 9 bases.

In this sample, this clonotype turned up a few times. The V and J genes are TRBV20-1 and TRBJ2-1; 8 bases agree with TRBD2. J gave up 4 bases and V 0 bases, and 8 bases lay outside the gene matches. This CDR3 contains 16 residues. Per germline, CDR1 DFQATT and CDR2 SNEGSKA (reference sequence). The CDR3 protein is CSAREAGRGEYNEQFF. The CDR3 DNA reads as TGCAGTGCTAGAGAGGCTGGGCGGGGGGAGTACAATGAGCAGTTCTTC.

This clonotype was found a few times. V and J are TRBV12-3 or TRBV12-4 and TRBJ1-2; unclear D gene. The CDR3 has 12 residues. V was cut by 8 bases and J by 5 bases, with 12 bases left in between. In DNA form, the CDR3 reads TGTGCCAGCGGCGGAGGGAGGTATGGCTACACCTTC. This codes for CASGGGRYGYTF.

A few counts support this clonotype. The chain uses TRBV7-2 and TRBJ2-5; D unclear. Trimming stripped 8 bases from V and 2 bases from J, with 12 bases between. The CDR3 loop spans 13 amino acids. The germline V gene encodes CDR1 SGHTA and CDR2 FQGNSA. The CDR3: CASLRALQETQYF. The CDR3 DNA sequence: TGTGCCAGCCTCCGAGCCCTGCAAGAGACCCAGTACTTC.

This clonotype was detected only a few times. This chain connects TRBV6-6 to TRBJ2-7, with D tentatively TRBD1 (6 bases). Germline V gene sequence: CDR1 MNHNY, CDR2 SVGAGI (reference sequence). The CDR3 runs 13 residues. Trimming stripped 4 bases from V and 3 bases from J, with 10 bases between. CDR3 protein: CASSFTGNYEQYF. CDR3 coding DNA: TGTGCCAGCAGTTTCACAGGGAACTACGAGCAGTACTTC.

This clonotype was detected only a few times. V and J are TRBV5-1 and TRBJ2-3, with 8 bases lining up with TRBD1. The germline V gene has CDR1 SGHRS and CDR2 YFSETQ. This CDR3 comprises 15 residues. The ends lost 0 bases at V and 6 bases at J; junction bases unmatched: 6. CDR3 region: CASSLGDRTRDTQYF. CDR3 bases: TGCGCCAGCAGCTTGGGGGACAGGACCAGGGATACGCAGTATTTT. Using reference TRBV5-1 and TRBJ2-3 for the parts outside the CDR3, the full variable domain is KAGVTQTPRYLIKTRGQQVTLSCSPISGHRSVSWYQQTPGQGLQFLFEYFSETQRNKGNFPGRFSGRQFSNSRSEMNVSTLELGDSALYLCASSLGDRTRDTQYFGPGTRLTVL.

This clonotype has only a few counts. The V gene is TRBV12-3 or TRBV12-4, the J gene TRBJ2-1, with 7 positions matching TRBD1. Trimming at V came to 5 bases and at J to 6 bases, leaving 13 bases not matched to a gene. The CDR3 is made up of 16 amino acids. The CDR3 DNA follows: TGTGCCAGCAGTCCGCGCCCTCTGGGACAGTCCAATGAGCAGTTCTTC. Protein product: CASSPRPLGQSNEQFF.

The rearrangement uses TRBV27 and TRBJ1-2, with no clear D. The V end was cut by 5 bases, the J end by 0 bases, with 10 bases between. CDR1 is MNHEY and CDR2 is SMNVEV in the germline V gene (reference sequence). The CDR3 spans 14 residues. The CDR3 region is CASSPSRANYGYTF. In DNA, the CDR3 is TGTGCCAGCAGTCCCAGTCGGGCTAACTATGGCTACACCTTC.

This clonotype has more than one count but fewer than ten. The rearrangement joins TRBV20-1 to TRBJ2-7; D tentatively fits TRBD1 or TRBD2 (5 bases each). Germline-derived CDR1 and CDR2 are DFQATT and SNEGSKA (reference sequence). The CDR3 contains 14 residues. V was pared by 5 bases and J by 0 bases, with 14 bases between. In nucleotides, the CDR3 is TGCAGTGCTCCGGGACGGATCCACTCCTACGAGCAGTACTTC. This gives the protein CSAPGRIHSYEQYF.

J is TRBJ1-4 and V is TRBV20-1, with D unclear. CDR1 DFQATT and CDR2 SNEGSKA come from the germline V gene (reference sequence). V lost 0 bases and J 1 base, leaving 6 bases between the germline ends. CDR3 length: 14 amino acids. The CDR3 nucleotides are TGCAGTGCTAGAGACAGGAAAACTAATGAAAAACTGTTTTTT. It codes for CSARDRKTNEKLFF.

This clonotype appeared a few times. The chain employs TRBV6-1 and TRBJ2-2; D might be TRBD1 (6 bases). Germline values: CDR1 MNHNS, CDR2 SASEGT. Trimming removed 2 bases from V and 6 bases from J, with 13 bases in between. The CDR3 runs to 15 residues. The CDR3 sequence: CASSEYRVIPGELFF. CDR3 coding DNA: TGTGCCAGCAGTGAATACAGGGTTATCCCCGGGGAGCTGTTTTTT.

This clonotype was recorded once. The chain combines TRBV5-1 with TRBJ2-1; D is unclear. V lost 2 bases, J lost 7 bases, and 10 bases lay in between. This CDR3 region has 13 residues. The germline CDR1 and CDR2 sequences are SGHRS and YFSETQ. The CDR3 region is CASSFIPRNEQFF. As DNA, the CDR3 is TGCGCCAGCAGCTTTATACCCAGGAATGAGCAGTTCTTC.

This clonotype showed up just a few times. This rearrangement joins TRBV20-1 to TRBJ1-1; 7 bases align to TRBD1. Trimming took 2 bases from V and 3 from J; bases not matched to a gene: 15. The V gene's germline CDR1 is DFQATT and CDR2 SNEGSKA (reference sequence). This CDR3 has 17 amino acids. This CDR3 reads CSARSRVRDRGYTEAFF. CDR3 nucleotide sequence: TGCAGTGCTAGATCCAGGGTCCGGGACAGAGGGTACACTGAAGCTTTCTTT.

This chain connects TRBV25-1 to TRBJ2-2; tentative D call: TRBD2 (6 bases). The CDR3 has 14 residues. Germline V lookup: CDR1 MGHDK, CDR2 SYGVNS. The V end lost 7 bases, the J end lost 2 bases, and 11 bases lay between the germline ends. CDR3 loop: CASIPGTNTGELFF. The CDR3 bases are TGTGCCAGCATCCCCGGGACTAACACCGGGGAGCTGTTTTTT.

Points on this clonotype: One junction end disagrees with the germline gene, perhaps due to a read error. V is TRBV7-9 and J is TRBJ2-1; 10 nucleotides line up with TRBD2. This CDR3 contains 15 residues. Germline loops: CDR1 SEHNR, CDR2 FQNEAQ (reference sequence). For the CDR3, the DNA is TGTGCCAGCAGCGTAGCTAGCGGGGGCAGCAATGCGCAGTTCTTC. It specifies CASSVASGGSNAQFF.

This clonotype was observed a handful of times. V and J are TRBV28 and TRBJ1-1; a weak D match, TRBD1 (5 bases). CDR1 is MDHEN and CDR2 is SYDVKM in the germline V gene. CDR3 length equals 14 residues. Trimming removed 5 bases from V and 4 bases from J, with 14 bases in between. The CDR3, as DNA: TGTGCCAGCAGTACCACTCGGGGGGGCACTGAAGCTTTCTTT. Amino acid sequence: CASSTTRGGTEAFF.

This clonotype has only a few counts. V usage is TRBV27 and J usage is TRBJ2-2; D gene uncertain. The V end lost 4 bases, the J end lost 5 bases, and 11 bases lay between the germline ends. CDR1 is MNHEY and CDR2 is SMNVEV in the germline V gene (reference sequence). The CDR3 length is 14 residues. CDR3 sequence (DNA): TGTGCCAGCAGTTGGGTATCGGGTACCGGGGAGCTGTTTTTT. Residues: CASSWVSGTGELFF.

In its sample, this clonotype was seen a few times. This chain connects TRBV9 to TRBJ2-1, with a tentative D call TRBD2 (7 bases). Germline CDR1 SGDLS, CDR2 YYNGEE. V dropped 0 bases and J dropped 4 bases, with 11 bases sitting between them. This CDR3 spans 15 amino acids. The CDR3 region has the DNA TGTGCCAGCAGCGTAGCGGCGGGGGCGTACAATGAGCAGTTCTTC. It yields the protein CASSVAAGAYNEQFF.

J is TRBJ2-7 and V is TRBV3-1, with D uncertain. The germline V gene has CDR1 LGHDT and CDR2 YNNKEL (reference sequence). The V and J ends lost 8 bases and 2 bases respectively, with 7 bases between them. This CDR3 comprises 11 residues. CDR3: CASGQTYEQYF. The CDR3 DNA sequence: TGTGCCAGCGGTCAAACCTACGAGCAGTACTTC.

This chain connects TRBV3-1 to TRBJ1-2; no definite D call. V lost 0 bases and J 7 bases, leaving 9 bases between the germline ends. CDR3 size: 13 residues. Germline V CDR1 and CDR2: LGHDT, YNNKEL (reference sequence). The CDR3 here is CASSQDPGSGYTF. CDR3 nucleotides: TGTGCCAGCAGCCAAGATCCCGGGTCTGGCTACACCTTC.

This clonotype has only a few counts. The chain has TRBV28 and TRBJ2-7; TRBD1 might be the D (6 bases). V was shortened by 5 bases and J by 3 bases, with 14 bases between the two germline ends. The CDR3 runs 14 residues. Germline-derived CDR1 and CDR2 are MDHEN and SYDVKM. CDR3 bases: TGTGCCAGCAGTACCTGGACAGACCGCTACGAGCAGTACTTC. Its translation: CASSTWTDRYEQYF.

The gene calls are TRBV6-6 and TRBJ1-2; possible D gene TRBD1, 6 bases. Germline lookup yields CDR1 MNHNY and CDR2 SVGAGI (reference sequence). V dropped 6 bases and J dropped 8 bases, with 13 bases sitting between them. CDR3 length: 12 residues. The CDR3 nucleotides are TGTGCCAGCAGACGCGCACAGGGCGGCTACACCTTC. Residues: CASRRAQGGYTF.

The gene calls are TRBV29-1 and TRBJ1-4; D possibly corresponds to TRBD1 (5 bases). CDR1 SQVTM and CDR2 ANQGSEA come from the germline V gene. Trimming stripped 6 bases from V and 0 bases from J, with 8 bases between. The CDR3 length is 13 residues. DNA for the CDR3: TGCAGCGTGGTGGGGGCAACTAATGAAAAACTGTTTTTT. This encodes CSVVGATNEKLFF. The complete variable domain, with remaining parts taken from reference TRBV29-1 and TRBJ1-4, reads SAVISQKPSRDICQRGTSLTIQCQVDSQVTMMFWYRQQPGQSLTLIATANQGSEATYESGFVIDKFPISRPNLTFSTLTVSNMSPEDSSIYLCSVVGATNEKLFFGSGTQLSVL.